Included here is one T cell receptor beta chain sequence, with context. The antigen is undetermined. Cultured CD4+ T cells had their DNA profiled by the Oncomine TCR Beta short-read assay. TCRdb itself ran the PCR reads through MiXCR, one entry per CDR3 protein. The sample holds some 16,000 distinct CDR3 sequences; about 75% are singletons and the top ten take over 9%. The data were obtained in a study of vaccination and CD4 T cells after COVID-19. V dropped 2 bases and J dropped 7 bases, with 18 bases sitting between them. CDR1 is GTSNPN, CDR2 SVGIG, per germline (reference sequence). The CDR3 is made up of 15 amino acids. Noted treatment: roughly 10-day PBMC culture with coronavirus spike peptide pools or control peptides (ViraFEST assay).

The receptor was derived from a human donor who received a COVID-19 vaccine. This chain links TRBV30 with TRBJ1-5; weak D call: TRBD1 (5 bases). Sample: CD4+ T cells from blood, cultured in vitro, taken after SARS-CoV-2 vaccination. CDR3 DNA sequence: TGTGCCTGGAGTCCCCGGCGGGGCGTGGGACAGCCCCAGCATTTT. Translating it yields CAWSPRRGVGQPQHF.